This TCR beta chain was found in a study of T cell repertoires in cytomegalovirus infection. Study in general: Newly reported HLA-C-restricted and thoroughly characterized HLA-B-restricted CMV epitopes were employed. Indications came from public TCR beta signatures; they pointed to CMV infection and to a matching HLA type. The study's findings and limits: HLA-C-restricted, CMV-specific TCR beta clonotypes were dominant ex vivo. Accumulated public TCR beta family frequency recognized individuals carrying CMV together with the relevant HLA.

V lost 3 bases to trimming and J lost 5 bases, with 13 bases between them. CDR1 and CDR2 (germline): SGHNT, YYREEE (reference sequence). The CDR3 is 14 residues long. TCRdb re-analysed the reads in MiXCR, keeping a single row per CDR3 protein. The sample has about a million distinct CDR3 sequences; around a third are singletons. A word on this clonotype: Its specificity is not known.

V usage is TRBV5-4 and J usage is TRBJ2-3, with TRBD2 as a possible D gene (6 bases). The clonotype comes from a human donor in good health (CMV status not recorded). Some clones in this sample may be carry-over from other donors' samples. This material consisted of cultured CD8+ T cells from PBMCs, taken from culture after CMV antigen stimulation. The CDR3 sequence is CASSSEGSGDTQYF. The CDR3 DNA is TGTGCCAGCAGCTCGGAAGGTAGCGGAGATACGCAGTATTTT.